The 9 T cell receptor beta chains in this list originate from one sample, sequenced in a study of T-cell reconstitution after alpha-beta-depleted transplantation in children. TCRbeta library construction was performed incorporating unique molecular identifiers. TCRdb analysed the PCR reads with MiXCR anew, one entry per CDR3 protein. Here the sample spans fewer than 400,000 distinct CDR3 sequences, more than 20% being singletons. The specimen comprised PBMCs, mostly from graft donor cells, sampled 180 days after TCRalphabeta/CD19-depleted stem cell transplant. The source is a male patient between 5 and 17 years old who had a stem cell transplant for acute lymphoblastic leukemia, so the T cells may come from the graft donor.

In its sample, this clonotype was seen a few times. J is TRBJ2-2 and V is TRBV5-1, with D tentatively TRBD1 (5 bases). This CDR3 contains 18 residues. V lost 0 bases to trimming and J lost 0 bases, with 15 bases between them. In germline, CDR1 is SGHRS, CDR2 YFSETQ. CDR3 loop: CASSLVGRRPPNTGELFF. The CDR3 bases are TGCGCCAGCAGCTTGGTGGGGCGCCGTCCCCCGAACACCGGGGAGCTGTTTTTT.

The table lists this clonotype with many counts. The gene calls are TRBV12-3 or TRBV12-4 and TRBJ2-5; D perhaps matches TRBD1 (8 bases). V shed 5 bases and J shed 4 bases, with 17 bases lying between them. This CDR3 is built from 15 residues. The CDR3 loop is CASSPDRGGGETQYF. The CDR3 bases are TGTGCCAGCAGTCCAGACAGGGGAGGGGGAGAGACCCAGTACTTC.

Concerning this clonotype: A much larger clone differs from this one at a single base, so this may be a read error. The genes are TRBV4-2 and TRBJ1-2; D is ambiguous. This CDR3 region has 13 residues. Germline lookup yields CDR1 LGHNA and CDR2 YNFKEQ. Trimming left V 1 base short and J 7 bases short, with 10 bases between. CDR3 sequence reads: CASSQGYGCGYTF. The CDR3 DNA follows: TGTGCCAGCAGCCAAGGGTATGGCTGTGGCTACACCTTC.

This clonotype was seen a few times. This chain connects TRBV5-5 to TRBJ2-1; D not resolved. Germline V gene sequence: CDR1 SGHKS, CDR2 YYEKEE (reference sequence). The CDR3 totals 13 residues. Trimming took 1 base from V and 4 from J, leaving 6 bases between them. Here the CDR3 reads CASSLFSYNEQFF. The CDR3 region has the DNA TGTGCCAGCAGCTTGTTCAGTTACAATGAGCAGTTCTTC.

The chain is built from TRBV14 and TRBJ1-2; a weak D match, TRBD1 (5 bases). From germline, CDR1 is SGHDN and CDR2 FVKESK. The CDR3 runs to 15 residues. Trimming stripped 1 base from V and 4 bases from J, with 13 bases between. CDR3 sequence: CASSQGPGQLYGYTF. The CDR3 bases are TGTGCCAGCAGCCAAGGTCCAGGACAACTCTATGGCTACACCTTC.

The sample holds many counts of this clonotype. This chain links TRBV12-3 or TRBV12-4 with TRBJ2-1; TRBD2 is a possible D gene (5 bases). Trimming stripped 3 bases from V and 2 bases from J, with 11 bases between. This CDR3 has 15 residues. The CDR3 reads CASSFGVGPYNEQFF. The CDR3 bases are TGTGCCAGCAGTTTCGGGGTGGGCCCCTACAATGAGCAGTTCTTC.

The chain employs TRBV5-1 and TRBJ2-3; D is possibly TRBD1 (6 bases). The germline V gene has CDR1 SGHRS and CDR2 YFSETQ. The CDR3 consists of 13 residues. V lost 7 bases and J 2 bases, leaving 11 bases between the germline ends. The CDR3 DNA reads TGCGCCAGCTACGGACAGCCCACAGATACGCAGTATTTT. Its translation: CASYGQPTDTQYF.

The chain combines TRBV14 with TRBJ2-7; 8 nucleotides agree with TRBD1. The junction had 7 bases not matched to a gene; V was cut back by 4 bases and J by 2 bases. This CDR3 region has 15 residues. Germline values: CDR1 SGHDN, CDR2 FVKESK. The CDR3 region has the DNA TGTGCCAGCAGCCGCCGGGACAGGACCGCCTACGAGCAGTACTTC. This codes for CASSRRDRTAYEQYF. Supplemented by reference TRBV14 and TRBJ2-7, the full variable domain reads EAGVTQFPSHSVIEKGQTVTLRCDPISGHDNLYWYRRVMGKEIKFLLHFVKESKQDESGMPNNRFLAERTGGTYSTLKVQPAELEDSGVYFCASSRRDRTAYEQYFGPGTRLTVT.

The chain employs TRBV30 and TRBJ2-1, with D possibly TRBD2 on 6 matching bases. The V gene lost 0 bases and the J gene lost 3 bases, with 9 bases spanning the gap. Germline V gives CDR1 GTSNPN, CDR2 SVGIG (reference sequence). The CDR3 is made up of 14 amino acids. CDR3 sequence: CAWSVRAGYNEQFF. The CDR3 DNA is TGTGCCTGGAGTGTACGAGCGGGCTACAATGAGCAGTTCTTC.